The source of this T cell receptor (beta chain) is a study of regulatory T cells in long-lasting Graves disease. Building of the TCR beta libraries involved iRepertoire HTBI primers and Arm-PCR of CDR3 regions. In TCRdb, the multiplex PCR reads were re-called with MiXCR into one record per CDR3 protein. The sample includes around 450,000 distinct CDR3 sequences, around 15% of them seen just once. Time point indicated: newly diagnosed GD, antithyroid drugs for less than 3 months. The TCR library was made from RNA that had been extracted from PBMCs in TRIzol. This clonotype has just one count. This could be a read error, since a much larger clone is one nucleotide away. Germline V gene data show CDR1 as SGHAT and CDR2 as FQNNGV. The CDR3 totals 14 residues. The same sample was also studied in work on T cells in Graves' hyperthyroidism and ophthalmopathy. That work contributes: Blood also carried most thyroid clonotypes expanded above 0.001.

The specimen was peripheral blood mononuclear cells (PBMCs), collected at new diagnosis, from a patient treated with antithyroid drugs. The chain is built from TRBV11-2 and TRBJ1-4; D is ambiguous. This TCR was sampled from a man aged 40-50 years with Graves disease. CDR3 sequence (DNA): TGTGCCAGCAGCTCAGGCGGGCTGCATGAAGAACTGTTTTTT. Its translation is CASSSGGLHEELFF.